The 12 T cell receptor beta chains presented below share a single source sample, sequenced in a study of cytomegalovirus exposure and HLA in healthy donors. Vbeta (60) and Jbeta (13) primers were used in the PCR. Using immunoSEQ multiplex PCR, the repertoire was profiled, and TCRdb retains in-frame clones only, with some absent. The data hold some 190,000 clones, with 70% to 80% observed a single time. The source material was PBMCs. The source of these receptors is a woman under 40 in good health and CMV-seropositive.

A remark on this clone: An end of the junction differs from the germline gene, which may be a read error. This rearrangement joins TRBV11-3 to TRBJ1-1; D gene uncertain. The CDR3 totals 15 residues. Per the germline V gene, CDR1 is SGHNT and CDR2 is YENEEA. CDR3 coding DNA: TGTGCCAGCACCTTAGATCCAGGTATGAACACTGAAGCTTTCTTT. It encodes CASTLDPGMNTEAFF.

The J gene is TRBJ2-7, the V gene TRBV2, with D perhaps TRBD2 (6 bases). V shed 6 bases and J shed 0 bases, with 12 bases lying between them. This CDR3 region has 14 residues. Germline V CDR1 and CDR2: SNHLY, FYNNEI. The CDR3 DNA follows: TGTGCCAGCAGACCCTTGCGGGGCTCCTACGAGCAGTACTTC. It yields the protein CASRPLRGSYEQYF. Variable domain in full (rest from reference TRBV2 and TRBJ2-7): EPEVTQTPSHQVTQMGQEVILRCVPISNHLYFYWYRQILGQKVEFLVSFYNNEISEKSEIFDDQFSVERPDGSNFTLKIRSTKLEDSAMYFCASRPLRGSYEQYFGPGTRLTVT.

The chain combines TRBV19 with TRBJ2-5, with D possibly matching TRBD1 (7 bases). The CDR3 has 14 amino acids. Germline CDR1 and CDR2: LNHDA and SQIVND (reference sequence). The V gene lost 5 bases and the J gene lost 3 bases, with 13 bases spanning the gap. The CDR3 DNA sequence: TGTGCCAGTAGTGCCCAGGGGGGTGAAGAGACCCAGTACTTC. Its translation is CASSAQGGEETQYF.

V is TRBV5-1 and J is TRBJ2-1; D remains unclear. Trimming removed 0 bases at V and 7 bases at J, with 14 bases between. The germline V gene encodes CDR1 SGHRS and CDR2 YFSETQ. The CDR3 runs to 15 residues. CDR3 residues: CASSLALGDENEQFF. The CDR3, as DNA: TGCGCCAGCAGCTTGGCCCTGGGCGACGAGAATGAGCAGTTCTTC.

This clone was recorded once. J is TRBJ1-1 and V is TRBV11-2; the D is unclear. Per the germline V gene, CDR1 is SGHAT and CDR2 is FQNNGV. The CDR3 has 13 residues. Trimming pared 3 bases from V and 3 bases from J, leaving 8 bases between. The CDR3 DNA reads as TGTGCCAGCAGCTTGCAGCGTTACACTGAAGCTTTCTTT. It yields the protein CASSLQRYTEAFF.

The CDR3 coding sequence is TGTGCCAGCAGTTTGGGGCTACCCCGCAACAATGAGCAGTTCTTC. Its translation: CASSLGLPRNNEQFF. The rearrangement joins TRBV28 to TRBJ2-1, with D perhaps TRBD1 (5 bases). V lost 3 bases to trimming and J lost 5 bases, with 14 bases between them. The germline V gene has CDR1 MDHEN and CDR2 SYDVKM. The CDR3 covers 15 residues.

This sequence joins TRBV6-6 and TRBJ1-2; D perhaps matches TRBD1 (6 bases). CDR3 length: 13 residues. Germline CDR1 MNHNY, CDR2 SVGAGI (reference sequence). Trimming removed 6 bases from V and 4 bases from J, with 12 bases in between. The CDR3 protein is CASSPTGPYGYTF. DNA for the CDR3: TGTGCCAGCAGCCCGACAGGCCCCTATGGCTACACCTTC.

This chain connects TRBV4-1 to TRBJ2-3; the D gene is possibly TRBD2 (6 bases). V was pared by 6 bases and J by 2 bases, with 15 bases between. There are 15 residues in the CDR3. From germline, CDR1 is MGHRA and CDR2 YSYEKL. This CDR3 reads CASSPTSNPTDTQYF. The CDR3 nucleotides are TGCGCCAGCAGTCCTACTAGCAATCCCACAGATACGCAGTATTTT.

The chain couples TRBV5-1 to TRBJ2-3; the D is unclear. The ends were cut back, 1 base at V and 6 bases at J, with 12 bases in the middle. This CDR3 is 14 amino acids long. Germline CDR1 reads SGHRS; CDR2 reads YFSETQ. DNA of the CDR3: TGCGCCAGCAGCTTGAATCCCGAGCTGGATACGCAGTATTTT. Translating it yields CASSLNPELDTQYF.

This clone turned up a few times. V gene TRBV30 combines with J gene TRBJ1-5; 8 nucleotides agree with TRBD1. The V and J ends lost 3 bases and 9 bases, in that order; junction bases with no gene match: 10. The length of the CDR3 is 14 residues. Per the germline V gene, CDR1 is GTSNPN and CDR2 is SVGIG (reference sequence). CDR3 loop: CAWRDREIPSPQHF. In DNA, the CDR3 is TGTGCCTGGAGGGACAGGGAGATCCCTTCGCCCCAGCATTTT.

This chain connects TRBV29-1 to TRBJ2-1; 8 bases are shared with TRBD2. There are 15 residues in the CDR3. Germline V gene sequence: CDR1 SQVTM, CDR2 ANQGSEA. After removal of 2 bases from V and 0 bases from J, the junction contained 3 bases not matched to a gene. The CDR3 loop reads CSVEWREDSYNEQFF. The CDR3 DNA sequence: TGCAGCGTTGAATGGCGGGAGGACTCCTACAATGAGCAGTTCTTC.

The chain joins TRBV28 to TRBJ2-5; TRBD2 matches 11 bases. V gave up 2 bases and J gave up 2 bases; unmatched junction bases: 1. CDR1 is MDHEN and CDR2 is SYDVKM in the germline V gene. The CDR3 is 15 residues long. The CDR3 is CASSLRTSGQETQYF. Written as DNA, the CDR3 is TGTGCCAGCAGTTTACGGACTAGCGGGCAAGAGACCCAGTACTTC.